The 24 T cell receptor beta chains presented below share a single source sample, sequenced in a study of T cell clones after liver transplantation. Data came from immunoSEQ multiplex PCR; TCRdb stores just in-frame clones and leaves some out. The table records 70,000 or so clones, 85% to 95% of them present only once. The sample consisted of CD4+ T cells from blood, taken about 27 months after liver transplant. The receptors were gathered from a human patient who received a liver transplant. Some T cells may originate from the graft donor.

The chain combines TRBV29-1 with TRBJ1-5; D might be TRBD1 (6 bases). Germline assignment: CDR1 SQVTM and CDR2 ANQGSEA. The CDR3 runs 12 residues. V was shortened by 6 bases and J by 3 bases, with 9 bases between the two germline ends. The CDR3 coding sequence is TGCAGCGTACAGGGTGACAATCAGCCCCAGCATTTT. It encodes CSVQGDNQPQHF.

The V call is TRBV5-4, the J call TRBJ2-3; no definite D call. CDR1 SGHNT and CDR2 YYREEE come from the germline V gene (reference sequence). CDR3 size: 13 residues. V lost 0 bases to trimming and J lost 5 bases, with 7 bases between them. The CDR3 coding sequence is TGTGCCAGCAGCTTGGTTCCAAGAGATACGCAGTATTTT. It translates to CASSLVPRDTQYF. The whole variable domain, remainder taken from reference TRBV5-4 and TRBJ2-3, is ETGVTQSPTHLIKTRGQQVTLRCSSQSGHNTVSWYQQALGQGPQFIFQYYREEENGRGNFPPRFSGLQFPNYSSELNVNALELDDSALYLCASSLVPRDTQYFGPGTRLTVL.

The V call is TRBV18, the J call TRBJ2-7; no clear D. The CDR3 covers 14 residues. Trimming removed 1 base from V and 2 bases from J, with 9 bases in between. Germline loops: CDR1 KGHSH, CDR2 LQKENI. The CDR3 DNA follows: TGTGCCAGCTCACCACAGCGAAACACCTACGAGCAGTACTTC. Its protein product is CASSPQRNTYEQYF.

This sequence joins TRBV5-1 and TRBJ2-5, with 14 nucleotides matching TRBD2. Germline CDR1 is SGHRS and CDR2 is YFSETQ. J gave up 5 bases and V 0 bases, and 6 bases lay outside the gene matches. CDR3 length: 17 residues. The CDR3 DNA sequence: TGCGCCAGCAGCTTGGGACTAGCGGGAGGGCCGCGGGAGACCCAGTACTTC. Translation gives CASSLGLAGGPRETQYF.

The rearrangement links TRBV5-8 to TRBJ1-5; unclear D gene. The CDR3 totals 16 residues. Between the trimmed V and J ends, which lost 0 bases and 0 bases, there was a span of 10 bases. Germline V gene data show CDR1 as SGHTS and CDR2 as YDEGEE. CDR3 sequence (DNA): TGTGCCAGCAGCTTGGGAGTGGCTGGTAGCAATCAGCCCCAGCATTTT. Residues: CASSLGVAGSNQPQHF.

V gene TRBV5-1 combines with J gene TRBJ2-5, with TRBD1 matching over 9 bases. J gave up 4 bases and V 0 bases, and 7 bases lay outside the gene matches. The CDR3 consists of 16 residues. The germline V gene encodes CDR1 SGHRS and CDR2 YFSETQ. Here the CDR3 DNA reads TGCGCCAGCAGCTTGGGGGACAGGGTCGGTCCAGAGACCCAGTACTTC. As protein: CASSLGDRVGPETQYF.

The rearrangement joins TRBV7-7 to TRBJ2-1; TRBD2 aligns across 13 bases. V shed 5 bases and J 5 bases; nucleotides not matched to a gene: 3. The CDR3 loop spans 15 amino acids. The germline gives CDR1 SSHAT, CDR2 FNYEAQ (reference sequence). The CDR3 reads CASSRGLAGNNEQFF. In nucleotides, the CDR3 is TGTGCCAGCAGCAGGGGACTAGCGGGAAACAATGAGCAGTTCTTC.

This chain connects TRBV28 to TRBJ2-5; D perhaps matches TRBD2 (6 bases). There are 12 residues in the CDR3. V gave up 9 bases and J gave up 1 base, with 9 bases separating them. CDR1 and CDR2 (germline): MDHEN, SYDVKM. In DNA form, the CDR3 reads TGTGCCAGTGGGACTCCCCAAGAGACCCAGTACTTC. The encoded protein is CASGTPQETQYF.

The DNA of the CDR3 is TGTGCCAGCAGTACGAAAGGGGGTAGCGGGAGGGCCGGGTCCTACGAGCAGTACTTC. Translating gives CASSTKGGSGRAGSYEQYF. The chain carries TRBV7-2 and TRBJ2-7; 11 bases are a match to TRBD2. Trimming at V came to 6 bases and at J to 1 base, leaving 17 bases not matched to a gene. The germline V gene encodes CDR1 SGHTA and CDR2 FQGNSA. The CDR3 runs 19 residues.

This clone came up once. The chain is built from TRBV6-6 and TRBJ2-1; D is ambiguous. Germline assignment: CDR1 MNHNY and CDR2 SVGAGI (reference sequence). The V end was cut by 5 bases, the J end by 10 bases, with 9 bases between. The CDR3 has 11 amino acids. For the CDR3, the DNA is TGTGCCAGCAGTGGCCTATCGGAGCAGTTCTTC. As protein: CASSGLSEQFF.

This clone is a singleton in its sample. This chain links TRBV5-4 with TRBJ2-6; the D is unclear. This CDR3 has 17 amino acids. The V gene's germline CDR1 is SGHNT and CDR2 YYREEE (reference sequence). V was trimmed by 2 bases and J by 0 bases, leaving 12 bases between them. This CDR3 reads CASSFGSDASGANVLTF. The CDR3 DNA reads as TGTGCCAGCAGCTTCGGCAGCGACGCCTCTGGGGCCAACGTCCTGACTTTC.

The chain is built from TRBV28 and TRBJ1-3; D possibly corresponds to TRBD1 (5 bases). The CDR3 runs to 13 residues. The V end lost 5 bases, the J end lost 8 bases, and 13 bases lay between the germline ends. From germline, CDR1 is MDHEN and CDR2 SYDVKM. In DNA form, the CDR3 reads TGTGCCAGCAGTCCCTGGACACGGGACACCATATATTTT. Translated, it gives CASSPWTRDTIYF.

CDR3 region: CASSPAGTTYEQYF. CDR3 DNA sequence: TGTGCCAGCAGCCCAGCGGGGACTACCTACGAGCAGTACTTC. The J gene is TRBJ2-7, the V gene TRBV7-2; TRBD2 aligns across 7 bases. This CDR3 region has 14 residues. J was trimmed by 2 bases and V by 5 bases; bases with no gene match: 6. Germline V CDR1 and CDR2: SGHTA, FQGNSA.

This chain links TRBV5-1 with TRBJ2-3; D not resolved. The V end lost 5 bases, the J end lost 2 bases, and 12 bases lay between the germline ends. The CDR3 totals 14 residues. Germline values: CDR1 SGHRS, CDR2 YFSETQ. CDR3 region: CASSPETLTDTQYF. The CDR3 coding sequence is TGCGCCAGCAGTCCTGAAACCCTCACAGATACGCAGTATTTT.

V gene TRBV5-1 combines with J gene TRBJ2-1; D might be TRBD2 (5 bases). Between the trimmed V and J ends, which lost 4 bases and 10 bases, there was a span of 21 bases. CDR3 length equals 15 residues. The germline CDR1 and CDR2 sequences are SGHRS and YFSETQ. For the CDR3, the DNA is TGCGCCAGCAGCAGGGTGGGAGACTTATGGCGGGAGCAGTTCTTC. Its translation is CASSRVGDLWREQFF.

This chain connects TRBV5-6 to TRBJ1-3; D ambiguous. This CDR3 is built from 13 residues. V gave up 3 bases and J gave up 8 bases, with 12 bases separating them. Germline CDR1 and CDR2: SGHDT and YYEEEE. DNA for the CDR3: TGTGCCAGCAGCTCGGGCCCTAGCGACACCATATATTTT. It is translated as CASSSGPSDTIYF.

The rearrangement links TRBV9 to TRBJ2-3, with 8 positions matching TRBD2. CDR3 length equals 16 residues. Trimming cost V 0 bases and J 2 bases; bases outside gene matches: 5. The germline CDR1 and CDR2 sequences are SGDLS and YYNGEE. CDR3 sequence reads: CASSVDPGGITDTQYF. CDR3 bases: TGTGCCAGCAGCGTAGACCCGGGAGGGATCACAGATACGCAGTATTTT. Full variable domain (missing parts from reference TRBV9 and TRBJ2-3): DSGVTQTPKHLITATGQRVTLRCSPRSGDLSVYWYQQSLDQGLQFLIQYYNGEERAKGNILERFSAQQFPDLHSELNLSSLELGDSALYFCASSVDPGGITDTQYFGPGTRLTVL.

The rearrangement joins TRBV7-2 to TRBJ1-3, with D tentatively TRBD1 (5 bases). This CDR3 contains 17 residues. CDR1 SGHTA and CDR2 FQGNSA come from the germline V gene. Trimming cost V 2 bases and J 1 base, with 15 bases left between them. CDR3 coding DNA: TGTGCCAGCAGCTTAAGTTGGCGACAGACGTCTGGAAACACCATATATTTT. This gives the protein CASSLSWRQTSGNTIYF.

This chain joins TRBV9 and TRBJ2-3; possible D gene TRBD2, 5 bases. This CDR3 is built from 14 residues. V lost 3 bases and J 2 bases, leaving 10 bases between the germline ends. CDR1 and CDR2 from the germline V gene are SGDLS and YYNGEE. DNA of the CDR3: TGTGCCAGCAGCGGAAGACTACCCACAGATACGCAGTATTTT. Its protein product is CASSGRLPTDTQYF.

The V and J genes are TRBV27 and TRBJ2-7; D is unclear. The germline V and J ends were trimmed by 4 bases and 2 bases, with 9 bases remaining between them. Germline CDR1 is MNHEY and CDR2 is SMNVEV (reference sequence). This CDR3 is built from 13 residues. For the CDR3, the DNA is TGTGCCAGCAGTTGGACGGATGCCTACGAGCAGTACTTC. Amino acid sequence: CASSWTDAYEQYF.

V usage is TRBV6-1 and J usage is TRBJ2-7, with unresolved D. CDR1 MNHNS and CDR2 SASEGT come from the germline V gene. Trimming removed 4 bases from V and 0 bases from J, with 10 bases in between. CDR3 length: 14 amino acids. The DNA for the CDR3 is TGTGCCAGCAGTGGTGAAGGGTTCTCCTACGAGCAGTACTTC. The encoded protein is CASSGEGFSYEQYF.

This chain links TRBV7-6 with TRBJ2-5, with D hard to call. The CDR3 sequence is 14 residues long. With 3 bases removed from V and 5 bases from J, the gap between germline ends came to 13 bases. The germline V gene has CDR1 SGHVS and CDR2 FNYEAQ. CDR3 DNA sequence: TGTGCCAGCAGCTTTTTGGATAGCCGGGAGACCCAGTACTTC. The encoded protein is CASSFLDSRETQYF.

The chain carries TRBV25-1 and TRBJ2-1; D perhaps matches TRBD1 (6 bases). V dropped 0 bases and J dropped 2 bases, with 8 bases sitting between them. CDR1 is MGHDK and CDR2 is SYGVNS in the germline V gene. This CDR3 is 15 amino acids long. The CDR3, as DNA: TGTGCCAGCAGTGAATACGGGGACACCTACAATGAGCAGTTCTTC. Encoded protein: CASSEYGDTYNEQFF.

The CDR3 coding sequence is TGTGCCAGCTCACCCGGTGCGGGAGTAGGAGAGACCCAGTACTTC. Translating gives CASSPGAGVGETQYF. This chain connects TRBV18 to TRBJ2-5, with 7 bases matching TRBD2. V lost 3 bases, J lost 4 bases, and 8 bases stayed unmatched. This CDR3 region has 15 residues. Germline loops: CDR1 KGHSH, CDR2 LQKENI.